Below are 23 T cell receptor beta chains sequenced from a single sample in a study of identical twins. TCRdb independently ran MiXCR on the 5' RACE reads; one entry per CDR3 protein. The sample includes a few hundred thousand distinct CDR3 sequences, about 9% of them seen just once. Material for sequencing was naive T cells sorted from blood. The source is a woman aged 50 to 60 in good health.

This clonotype has more than one count but fewer than ten. The genes are TRBV2 and TRBJ2-5; 9 bases match TRBD1. After removal of 4 bases from V and 9 bases from J, the junction contained 9 bases not matched to a gene. Germline CDR1 is SNHLY and CDR2 is FYNNEI. The CDR3 covers 14 residues. The CDR3 loop is CASSVTGQGKAQYF. CDR3 DNA sequence: TGTGCCAGCAGTGTTACGGGACAGGGAAAGGCCCAGTACTTC.

The chain carries TRBV5-1 and TRBJ1-2; D is uncertain. V lost 0 bases and J lost 8, with 11 bases in between. This CDR3 is 13 amino acids long. Germline assignment: CDR1 SGHRS and CDR2 YFSETQ. CDR3 nucleotides: TGCGCCAGCAGCTTGGGCAGTGGGGAAGGCTACACCTTC. Residues: CASSLGSGEGYTF.

There are a few counts of this clonotype. CDR3 protein: CSVGTGGEGELFF. CDR3 in DNA: TGCAGCGTTGGGACAGGGGGCGAAGGGGAGCTGTTTTTT. The genes are TRBV29-1 and TRBJ2-2, with 11 bases aligning to TRBD1. The V segment lost 4 bases and the J segment 8 bases; nucleotides outside the gene matches: 3. Germline-derived CDR1 and CDR2 are SQVTM and ANQGSEA. The CDR3 loop spans 13 amino acids.

The J gene is TRBJ2-1, the V gene TRBV13; 8 bases align to TRBD2. Germline V gene data show CDR1 as PRHDT and CDR2 as FYEKMQ (reference sequence). The V segment lost 4 bases and the J segment 4 bases; nucleotides outside the gene matches: 6. The CDR3 runs to 15 residues. The CDR3 loop is CASSWSSGPYNEQFF. The CDR3, as DNA: TGTGCCAGCAGCTGGTCTAGCGGGCCATACAATGAGCAGTTCTTC.

This clonotype was recorded a few times. The V gene is TRBV6-1, the J gene TRBJ2-4; D gene unclear. CDR1 and CDR2 from the germline V gene are MNHNS and SASEGT. The CDR3 covers 11 residues. Trimming took 9 bases from V and 9 from J, leaving 12 bases between them. The CDR3 reads CASVSLAIQYF. CDR3 bases: TGTGCCAGTGTATCGCTTGCCATTCAGTACTTC.

The rearrangement uses TRBV24-1 and TRBJ2-6; D is unresolved. The V end lost 9 bases, the J end lost 4 bases, and 6 bases lay between the germline ends. In germline, CDR1 is KGHDR, CDR2 SFDVKD. This CDR3 is built from 12 residues. This CDR3 is CATRAGANVLTF. The CDR3 DNA is TGTGCCACCCGAGCGGGGGCCAACGTCCTGACTTTC.

The chain uses TRBV6-2 or TRBV6-3 and TRBJ1-1; D is undetermined. The germline gives CDR1 MNHEY, CDR2 SVGEGT. The V and J ends lost 7 bases and 5 bases respectively, with 17 bases between them. This CDR3 contains 14 residues. The CDR3 loop reads CASMAAGRGTEAFF. The CDR3 DNA sequence: TGTGCCAGCATGGCCGCGGGCCGAGGGACTGAAGCTTTCTTT.

Comment on this clonotype: A much larger clone is a single base away; this may be a read error. V usage is TRBV12-3 or TRBV12-4 and J usage is TRBJ1-1; D call uncertain. Trimming took 2 bases from V and 1 from J, leaving 5 bases between them. The CDR3 sequence is 13 residues long. DNA of the CDR3: TGTGCCAGCAGTTTACCGAAGAACACTGAAGCTTTCTTT. Protein sequence: CASSLPKNTEAFF.

A few counts support this clonotype. The J gene is TRBJ2-4, the V gene TRBV7-9; 7 bases are shared with TRBD1. With 5 bases clipped from V and 0 bases from J, the junction kept 10 bases outside the gene matches. This CDR3 has 17 amino acids. Germline V gives CDR1 SEHNR, CDR2 FQNEAQ (reference sequence). This chain's CDR3 is CASSPDRATLAKNIQYF. CDR3 DNA sequence: TGTGCCAGCAGCCCAGACAGGGCTACACTAGCCAAAAACATTCAGTACTTC.

The chain has TRBV6-1 and TRBJ2-1, with unresolved D. Deletions cut 1 base from V and 5 bases from J, with 9 bases between. Germline V lookup: CDR1 MNHNS, CDR2 SASEGT. The CDR3 covers 14 residues. The CDR3 nucleotides read TGTGCCAGCAGTGAAGAATTCCGGGACAATGAGCAGTTCTTC. Translated: CASSEEFRDNEQFF.

This clonotype was detected a few times. J is TRBJ2-5 and V is TRBV2, with 12 bases aligning to TRBD2. V was clipped by 7 bases and J by 5 bases; unmatched bases: 8. This CDR3 contains 15 residues. The germline gives CDR1 SNHLY, CDR2 FYNNEI. The chain's CDR3 is CASMPSGRVEETQYF. CDR3 in DNA: TGTGCCAGCATGCCTAGCGGGAGGGTTGAGGAGACCCAGTACTTC.

The V call is TRBV20-1, the J call TRBJ1-1; 7 nucleotides align to TRBD1. Looked up from germline, CDR1 is DFQATT and CDR2 is SNEGSKA (reference sequence). The length of the CDR3 is 12 residues. V shed 5 bases, J shed 4 bases, and the junction held 4 bases outside the gene matches. Here the CDR3 DNA reads TGCAGTGCTTTCTCAGGGGGCACTGAAGCTTTCTTT. Translated, it gives CSAFSGGTEAFF.

The chain carries TRBV11-2 and TRBJ1-2; no clear D gene. The CDR3 consists of 16 residues. CDR1 is SGHAT, CDR2 FQNNGV, per germline. Deletions cut 3 bases from V and 8 bases from J, with 22 bases between. The CDR3 region is CASSFGEASVGYGYTF. DNA of the CDR3: TGTGCCAGCAGCTTTGGGGAGGCTTCGGTCGGGTACGGCTACACCTTC.

This chain uses TRBV5-1 with TRBJ1-1, with 10 bases matching TRBD1. Germline lookup yields CDR1 SGHRS and CDR2 YFSETQ. J was trimmed by 4 bases and V by 0 bases; bases with no gene match: 9. The CDR3 has 17 residues. The CDR3 DNA sequence: TGCGCCAGCAGCTTGGCGCCAGCGGGGACAGGGGCCACTGAAGCTTTCTTT. This gives the protein CASSLAPAGTGATEAFF.

This chain joins TRBV24-1 and TRBJ2-1; D perhaps matches TRBD1 (7 bases). Per germline, CDR1 KGHDR and CDR2 SFDVKD. The CDR3 runs to 12 residues. Trimming left V 9 bases short and J 8 bases short, with 13 bases between. CDR3 nucleotide sequence: TGTGCCACCCAGGACAGGAGGGATGAGCAGTTCTTC. It is translated as CATQDRRDEQFF.

The table lists this clonotype with many counts. The V gene is TRBV29-1, the J gene TRBJ2-7; TRBD1 aligns across 7 bases. Germline V gene lookup returns CDR1 SQVTM and CDR2 ANQGSEA. J was trimmed by 2 bases and V by 7 bases; bases with no gene match: 5. The CDR3 loop spans 12 amino acids. Written as DNA, the CDR3 is TGCAGCGGCCGGGACAGAACCTACGAGCAGTACGTC. Translation: CSGRDRTYEQYV.

The genes are TRBV29-1 and TRBJ2-1; 7 nucleotides align to TRBD2. Germline CDR1 SQVTM, CDR2 ANQGSEA. J lost 6 bases, V lost 8 bases, and 7 bases had no gene match. This CDR3 has 12 amino acids. The CDR3 is CSITGGSNEQFF. The DNA for the CDR3 is TGCAGCATTACCGGGGGGAGCAATGAGCAGTTCTTC.

This clonotype came up a few times. The chain combines TRBV20-1 with TRBJ2-7, with a tentative D call TRBD2 (6 bases). Trimming removed 5 bases at V and 2 bases at J, with 13 bases between. The CDR3 extends over 13 amino acids. Germline assignment: CDR1 DFQATT and CDR2 SNEGSKA (reference sequence). This CDR3 reads CSAAPLATYEQYF. Here the CDR3 DNA reads TGCAGTGCTGCCCCACTAGCCACCTACGAGCAGTACTTC.

Only a few counts were recorded for this clonotype. The V gene is TRBV11-3, the J gene TRBJ2-1; 9 bases agree with TRBD1. Trimming took 4 bases from V and 5 from J; bases not matched to a gene: 6. The CDR3 length is 15 residues. Germline loops: CDR1 SGHNT, CDR2 YENEEA. The CDR3 is CASSSPGTGNNEQFF. The CDR3 DNA reads as TGTGCCAGCAGCTCCCCCGGGACAGGGAACAATGAGCAGTTCTTC.

Many counts were recorded for this clonotype. The rearrangement joins TRBV12-3 or TRBV12-4 to TRBJ2-5; D not resolved. The length of the CDR3 is 14 residues. V lost 6 bases and J 1 base, leaving 12 bases between the germline ends. The CDR3 protein is CASSSPGPQETQYF. The DNA for the CDR3 is TGTGCCAGCAGCTCCCCCGGGCCCCAAGAGACCCAGTACTTC.

This clonotype was observed many times. The chain recombines TRBV5-6 with TRBJ2-5, with 7 nucleotides matching TRBD1. The V segment lost 1 base and the J segment 1 base; nucleotides outside the gene matches: 4. Germline CDR1 and CDR2: SGHDT and YYEEEE. The CDR3 extends over 15 amino acids. The CDR3 region is CASSLFAGGQETQYF. The CDR3 nucleotides read TGTGCCAGCAGCTTGTTTGCAGGGGGCCAAGAGACCCAGTACTTC. Based on the CDR3 plus reference TRBV5-6 and TRBJ2-5, the full variable domain is DAGVTQSPTHLIKTRGQQVTLRCSPKSGHDTVSWYQQALGQGPQFIFQYYEEEERQRGNFPDRFSGHQFPNYSSELNVNALLLGDSALYLCASSLFAGGQETQYFGPGTRLLVL.

This clonotype was seen repeatedly, ten times or more. V and J are TRBV14 and TRBJ1-3, with D possibly being TRBD1 (6 bases). The length of the CDR3 is 14 residues. CDR1 SGHDN and CDR2 FVKESK come from the germline V gene. V shed 0 bases and J shed 7 bases, with 10 bases lying between them. CDR3 residues: CASSQDPGVNTIYF. The CDR3 region has the DNA TGTGCCAGCAGCCAAGATCCAGGGGTGAACACCATATATTTT.

The sample holds many counts of this clonotype. The CDR3 nucleotides read TGTGCCAGTAAACAGTTCCCCGGAGGCCCTGGGGCCAACGTCCTGACTTTC. Translation: CASKQFPGGPGANVLTF. V and J are TRBV27 and TRBJ2-6; D might be TRBD2 (5 bases). CDR1 MNHEY and CDR2 SMNVEV come from the germline V gene (reference sequence). V was pared by 9 bases and J by 2 bases, with 20 bases between. The CDR3 has 17 amino acids.